Below are 30 T cell receptor beta chains sequenced from a single sample in a study of CD8 T cells in ankylosing spondylitis. Study results and limitations: Characteristic of ankylosing spondylitis blood, it appeared, was a TCR beta motif comprising roughly 8 highly homologous variants.

No antigen has been identified for these receptors. TCRdb fed the 5' RACE reads into MiXCR, producing one record per CDR3 protein. The table includes fewer than 550,000 distinct CDR3 sequences, approximately 5% detected once. The sequenced sample was blood, either unsorted or a sorted T cell fraction (not recorded which). Receptors were obtained from a male donor with ankylosing spondylitis.

This clonotype has more than one count but fewer than ten. CDR3 loop: CASSPVGDVGTGELFF. In nucleotides, the CDR3 is TGTGCCAGCAGCCCGGTCGGGGACGTAGGCACCGGGGAGCTGTTTTTT. The chain couples TRBV5-6 to TRBJ2-2, with D perhaps assigned TRBD1 or TRBD2 (5 bases each). The CDR3 has 16 residues. Per the germline V gene, CDR1 is SGHDT and CDR2 is YYEEEE. Trimming cost V 4 bases and J 4 bases, with 17 bases left between them.

This clonotype has at least ten counts. The chain combines TRBV5-1 with TRBJ1-6; no reliable D call. Per the germline V gene, CDR1 is SGHRS and CDR2 is YFSETQ. The CDR3 is made up of 14 amino acids. V gave up 1 base and J gave up 2 bases, with 4 bases separating them. CDR3 in amino acids: CASSLSAYNSPLHF. Here the CDR3 DNA reads TGCGCCAGCAGCTTGTCCGCCTATAATTCACCCCTCCACTTT.

This clonotype was detected many times. This rearrangement joins TRBV3-1 to TRBJ2-7, with D unclear. Germline V lookup: CDR1 LGHDT, CDR2 YNNKEL (reference sequence). The ends were cut back, 2 bases at V and 5 bases at J, with 10 bases in the middle. The CDR3 is made up of 13 amino acids. CDR3 sequence: CASSQKAAHEQYF. The CDR3 bases are TGTGCCAGCAGCCAAAAGGCGGCCCACGAGCAGTACTTC.

This clonotype was observed a handful of times. The rearrangement uses TRBV6-5 and TRBJ1-6; 7 nucleotides line up with TRBD1. CDR1 and CDR2 (germline): MNHEY, SVGAGI. The CDR3 covers 14 residues. V was clipped by 3 bases and J by 9 bases; unmatched bases: 5. DNA for the CDR3: TGTGCCAGCAGTTATGGGACAGAAATTTCACCCCTCCACTTT. Protein: CASSYGTEISPLHF.

This clonotype was observed at least ten times. The chain employs TRBV5-1 and TRBJ1-2; D not resolved. CDR3 length equals 14 residues. Per the germline V gene, CDR1 is SGHRS and CDR2 is YFSETQ. V was shortened by 1 base and J by 2 bases, with 9 bases between the two germline ends. The CDR3 nucleotides read TGCGCCAGCAGCTTGAGCGAGGTGAACTATGGCTACACCTTC. It is translated as CASSLSEVNYGYTF.

This clonotype has a count of ten or more. This chain uses TRBV15 with TRBJ1-2; no firm D call. The CDR3 is 12 amino acids. From germline, CDR1 is LNHNV and CDR2 YYDKDF (reference sequence). V lost 3 bases and J 2 bases, leaving 4 bases between the germline ends. The CDR3 DNA sequence: TGTGCCACCAGCAGTTCCAACTATGGCTACACCTTC. Encoded protein: CATSSSNYGYTF.

In its sample, this clonotype was seen many times. CDR3 protein: CATSRGRGLVNEQYF. The CDR3 DNA reads TGTGCCACCAGCAGAGGAAGGGGTTTGGTGAACGAGCAGTACTTC. The chain has TRBV15 and TRBJ2-7; weak D call: TRBD1 (5 bases). This CDR3 contains 15 residues. V gave up 1 base and J gave up 5 bases, with 15 bases separating them. Germline CDR1 reads LNHNV; CDR2 reads YYDKDF (reference sequence).

This clonotype showed up many times. This rearrangement joins TRBV7-9 to TRBJ1-1, with no clear D. CDR3 size: 11 residues. Between the trimmed V and J ends, which lost 6 bases and 5 bases, there was a span of 7 bases. CDR1 and CDR2 from the germline V gene are SEHNR and FQNEAQ (reference sequence). As DNA, the CDR3 is TGTGCCAGCAGTGGGAAGACTGAAGCTTTCTTT. Translation: CASSGKTEAFF.

This clonotype showed up many times. The chain is built from TRBV20-1 and TRBJ1-2; D ambiguous. V lost 3 bases to trimming and J lost 2 bases, with 10 bases between them. The CDR3 totals 13 residues. The germline CDR1 and CDR2 sequences are DFQATT and SNEGSKA (reference sequence). CDR3 region: CSASTPDNYGYTF. The CDR3, as DNA: TGCAGTGCTAGCACTCCAGACAACTATGGCTACACCTTC.

This clonotype was seen more than once but under ten times. The chain combines TRBV19 with TRBJ1-1, with 11 positions matching TRBD1. V lost 3 bases, J lost 7 bases, and 4 bases stayed unmatched. Germline V gene sequence: CDR1 LNHDA, CDR2 SQIVND (reference sequence). The CDR3 runs 14 residues. This chain's CDR3 is CASSMDRGLGEAFF. CDR3 bases: TGTGCCAGTAGTATGGACAGGGGGCTTGGTGAAGCTTTCTTT.

This clonotype has ten or more counts. The chain employs TRBV5-1 and TRBJ1-1; TRBD1 might be the D (5 bases). The germline V gene has CDR1 SGHRS and CDR2 YFSETQ. The length of the CDR3 is 16 residues. Trimming shortened V by 4 bases and J by 5 bases, and 21 bases separated the two germline ends. The CDR3 loop reads CASSISYGAAGTEAFF. The CDR3 DNA reads as TGCGCCAGCAGCATCTCGTATGGGGCTGCGGGGACTGAAGCTTTCTTT.

The chain employs TRBV6-1 and TRBJ1-4, with a possible D match to TRBD1 (5 bases). The CDR3 is made up of 13 amino acids. Germline V gene sequence: CDR1 MNHNS, CDR2 SASEGT. V was pared by 6 bases and J by 7 bases, with 12 bases between. The CDR3 spells CASSPREPEKLFF. In nucleotides, the CDR3 is TGTGCCAGCAGCCCCAGGGAGCCTGAAAAACTGTTTTTT.

This clonotype was seen many times. This chain links TRBV5-1 with TRBJ2-3, with D uncertain. In germline, CDR1 is SGHRS, CDR2 YFSETQ. The CDR3 spans 11 residues. Trimming removed 7 bases from V and 2 bases from J, with 5 bases in between. CDR3 loop: CASGYTDTQYF. The CDR3 DNA follows: TGCGCCAGCGGATACACAGATACGCAGTATTTT.

DNA of the CDR3: TGTGCCAGCAGCCGGAGGACTGGCATGACCTACTCCTACGAGCAGTACTTC. Its protein is CASSRRTGMTYSYEQYF. The V call is TRBV14, the J call TRBJ2-7; tentatively, D is TRBD2 (5 bases). The germline V and J ends were trimmed by 4 bases and 0 bases, with 19 bases remaining between them. This CDR3 is 17 amino acids long. Germline V gene lookup returns CDR1 SGHDN and CDR2 FVKESK.

The CDR3 coding sequence is TGCAGCGTTTTTGCCACGGGAACTAATGAAAAACTGTTTTTT. This translates into CSVFATGTNEKLFF. The V gene is TRBV29-1, the J gene TRBJ1-4, with D unresolved. V was shortened by 5 bases and J by 1 base, with 11 bases between the two germline ends. CDR3 length: 14 amino acids. The germline CDR1 and CDR2 sequences are SQVTM and ANQGSEA. Using reference TRBV29-1 and TRBJ1-4 for the parts outside the CDR3, the full variable domain is SAVISQKPSRDICQRGTSLTIQCQVDSQVTMMFWYRQQPGQSLTLIATANQGSEATYESGFVIDKFPISRPNLTFSTLTVSNMSPEDSSIYLCSVFATGTNEKLFFGSGTQLSVL.

The sample holds a few counts of this clonotype. The V gene is TRBV9, the J gene TRBJ2-1; D unclear. Trimming pared 0 bases from V and 9 bases from J, leaving 10 bases between. Germline V gene lookup returns CDR1 SGDLS and CDR2 YYNGEE. The CDR3 is 13 residues long. CDR3 nucleotides: TGTGCCAGCAGCGTAGGCGCAATGGGTGAGCAGTTCTTC. Translation: CASSVGAMGEQFF. Using reference TRBV9 and TRBJ2-1 for the parts outside the CDR3, the full variable domain is DSGVTQTPKHLITATGQRVTLRCSPRSGDLSVYWYQQSLDQGLQFLIQYYNGEERAKGNILERFSAQQFPDLHSELNLSSLELGDSALYFCASSVGAMGEQFFGPGTRLTVL.

The gene calls are TRBV7-2 and TRBJ2-1; no definite D call. This CDR3 region has 13 residues. Germline assignment: CDR1 SGHTA and CDR2 FQGNSA. Trimming took 1 base from V and 6 from J, leaving 7 bases between them. CDR3 in DNA: TGTGCCAGCAGCTTAGTGGTAAGCAATGAGCAGTTCTTC. It encodes CASSLVVSNEQFF.

This clonotype was found many times. J is TRBJ1-6 and V is TRBV6-5; possibly TRBD1 for D (5 bases). In germline, CDR1 is MNHEY, CDR2 SVGAGI. V shed 0 bases and J shed 6 bases, with 9 bases lying between them. The CDR3 has 15 amino acids. CDR3 nucleotides: TGTGCCAGCAGTTACTCCGGGACCCTTAATTCACCCCTCCACTTT. Translating it yields CASSYSGTLNSPLHF.

This clonotype was picked up many times. The gene calls are TRBV28 and TRBJ2-3; TRBD2 aligns across 12 bases. Trimming removed 6 bases from V and 0 bases from J; junction bases left unmatched: 1. Germline loops: CDR1 MDHEN, CDR2 SYDVKM. The CDR3 loop spans 15 amino acids. The CDR3 is CASSGLAGSTDTQYF. The CDR3 DNA reads as TGTGCCAGCAGCGGACTAGCGGGAAGCACAGATACGCAGTATTTT.

This clonotype was recorded many times. The chain links TRBV20-1 to TRBJ2-7, with D perhaps TRBD1 (6 bases). Trimming took off 5 bases at V and 0 bases at J, with 11 bases between the two ends. This CDR3 has 13 residues. From germline, CDR1 is DFQATT and CDR2 SNEGSKA (reference sequence). CDR3 DNA sequence: TGCAGTGCTCCGACAGGTCCCTCCTACGAGCAGTACTTC. Its translation: CSAPTGPSYEQYF.

At least ten counts were recorded for this clonotype. The CDR3 DNA reads TGTGCCAGCAGTTACTTGGGACTCGCGGGCACAGATACGCAGTATTTT. Translating it yields CASSYLGLAGTDTQYF. V is TRBV6-2 or TRBV6-3 and J is TRBJ2-3; a weak D match, TRBD2 (6 bases). Germline-derived CDR1 and CDR2 are MNHEY and SVGEGT. V was pared by 1 base and J by 1 base, with 12 bases between. This CDR3 is built from 16 residues.

This clonotype was observed many times. This chain uses TRBV27 with TRBJ2-3; D remains unclear. CDR3 size: 14 residues. V was trimmed by 2 bases and J by 2 bases, leaving 8 bases between them. From germline, CDR1 is MNHEY and CDR2 SMNVEV (reference sequence). The CDR3 DNA follows: TGTGCCAGCAGTTTAGGGCTTACCACAGATACGCAGTATTTT. Protein: CASSLGLTTDTQYF.

V is TRBV3-1 and J is TRBJ1-1; perhaps TRBD1 as D (5 bases). The CDR3 runs to 15 residues. Trimming pared 1 base from V and 4 bases from J, leaving 13 bases between. Germline V CDR1 and CDR2: LGHDT, YNNKEL (reference sequence). CDR3 DNA: TGTGCCAGCAGCCAAGGGCTTCCCGGGGGCACTGAAGCTTTCTTT. It encodes CASSQGLPGGTEAFF.

The sample holds many counts of this clonotype. This chain links TRBV4-2 with TRBJ2-5; TRBD1 or TRBD2 may be the D gene (5 bases each). This CDR3 is 15 amino acids long. Trimming removed 2 bases from V and 1 base from J, with 11 bases in between. Germline V gives CDR1 LGHNA, CDR2 YNFKEQ. DNA for the CDR3: TGTGCCAGCAGCCAATCGGGGACCCGCCAAGAGACCCAGTACTTC. It yields the protein CASSQSGTRQETQYF.

V usage is TRBV4-3 and J usage is TRBJ2-1; 7 bases are a match to TRBD1. Trimming took 1 base from V and 5 from J; bases not matched to a gene: 5. The germline CDR1 and CDR2 sequences are LGHNA and YSLEER. The CDR3 extends over 15 amino acids. The CDR3 loop reads CASSQVTGTDNEQFF. The CDR3 DNA sequence: TGCGCCAGCAGCCAAGTAACCGGGACAGACAATGAGCAGTTCTTC.

This clonotype has ten or more counts. The chain recombines TRBV27 with TRBJ2-7; D gene uncertain. CDR1 and CDR2 (germline): MNHEY, SMNVEV (reference sequence). This CDR3 is built from 12 residues. Trimming stripped 6 bases from V and 6 bases from J, with 12 bases between. CDR3 loop: CASRHSTSEQYF. The CDR3 bases are TGTGCCAGCAGGCACTCGACTTCCGAGCAGTACTTC.

The sample holds many counts of this clonotype. In DNA, the CDR3 is TGTGCCAGCAGGAATCCCGGGAGAAGCTACGAGCAGTACTTC. It specifies CASRNPGRSYEQYF. The chain joins TRBV5-5 to TRBJ2-7, with D tentatively TRBD2 (6 bases). CDR3 length equals 14 residues. CDR1 is SGHKS, CDR2 YYEKEE, per germline (reference sequence). V was pared by 5 bases and J by 3 bases, with 15 bases between.

The rearrangement joins TRBV3-1 to TRBJ1-1; D not certain. This CDR3 is 14 amino acids long. Germline CDR1 LGHDT, CDR2 YNNKEL (reference sequence). The V and J ends lost 3 bases and 3 bases respectively, with 11 bases between them. The CDR3: CASSQLSGDTEAFF. DNA of the CDR3: TGTGCCAGCAGCCAGCTCAGCGGCGACACTGAAGCTTTCTTT.

This clonotype appeared a few times. The chain has TRBV20-1 and TRBJ2-2, with 9 bases matching TRBD2. The CDR3 length is 14 residues. Germline assignment: CDR1 DFQATT and CDR2 SNEGSKA (reference sequence). V shed 4 bases, J shed 5 bases, and the junction held 5 bases outside the gene matches. The CDR3: CSAKRAGGTGELFF. The DNA of the CDR3 is TGCAGTGCTAAGCGAGCGGGAGGAACCGGGGAGCTGTTTTTT.

This clonotype was seen ten or more times. The chain employs TRBV29-1 and TRBJ1-2; the D gene is possibly TRBD1 (5 bases). V was shortened by 7 bases and J by 4 bases, with 13 bases between the two germline ends. The length of the CDR3 is 12 residues. Looked up from germline, CDR1 is SQVTM and CDR2 is ANQGSEA. In DNA form, the CDR3 reads TGCAGCGCCGAAGCTCAGGGCTATGGCTACACCTTC. Residues: CSAEAQGYGYTF.